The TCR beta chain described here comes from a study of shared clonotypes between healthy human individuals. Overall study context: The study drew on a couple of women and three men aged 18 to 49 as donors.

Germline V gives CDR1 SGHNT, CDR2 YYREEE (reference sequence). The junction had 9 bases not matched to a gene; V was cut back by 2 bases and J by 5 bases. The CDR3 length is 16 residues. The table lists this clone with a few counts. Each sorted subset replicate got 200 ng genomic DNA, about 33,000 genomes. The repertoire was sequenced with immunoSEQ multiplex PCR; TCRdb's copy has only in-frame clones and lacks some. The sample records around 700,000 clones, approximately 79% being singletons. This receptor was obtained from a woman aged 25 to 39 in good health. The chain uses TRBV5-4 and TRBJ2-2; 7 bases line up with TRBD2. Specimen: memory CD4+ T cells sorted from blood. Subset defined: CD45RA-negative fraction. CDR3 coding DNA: TGTGCCAGCAGCTTCCTCGCGGGAGTTCGTACCGGGGAGCTGTTTTTT. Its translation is CASSFLAGVRTGELFF.